This T cell receptor (beta chain) appears in the sequencing data of a study of blood T cell repertoires in COVID-19. Study at large: Samples taken during acute and convalescent COVID-19 were collected in the United States, Italy and Spain. In each case, the material was cDNA or gDNA derived from T cells, B-cell-depleted T cells, or PBMCs.

In the authors' workflow: Cell counts per sample came from amplifying reference gene primers. The repertoire was sequenced with immunoSEQ multiplex PCR; TCRdb's copy has only in-frame clones and lacks some. Clonal size and the V and J genes are those of that table, whereas D and trimming came from the DNA. Among more than 250,000 clones listed, 92% were seen once. The V end was cut by 6 bases, the J end by 1 base, with 15 bases between. The CDR3 covers 15 residues. Germline loops: CDR1 MNHEY, CDR2 SVGAGI. Adults between roughly 18 and 95 years of age took part from fewer than 30 US areas. The sample was PBMCs or T cells enriched from blood (not recorded which). This sequence joins TRBV6-5 and TRBJ2-5; a weak D match, TRBD2 (5 bases). This clonotype originated in a young woman who had recovered from COVID-19. In DNA, the CDR3 is TGTGCCAGCAGCGTCCAACTAGTCCTCCAAGAGACCCAGTACTTC. This sequence encodes CASSVQLVLQETQYF.